This record concerns one TCR beta chain sequence. This clone appeared a few times. The clone's antigen remains unknown. Base quality data are lacking; no much larger clone is found one base away. Trimming leaves V shorter by 0 bases and J shorter by 4 bases, with the junction holding 8 bases beyond the gene matches. CDR1 and CDR2 are read off the germline V gene as MNHEY and SVGAGI. The cysteine opens and the phenylalanine closes a CDR3 of 16 amino acids. Of the read, only the CDR3 DNA is kept; its 48 bases are in frame from base 1. This sample was taken from a study of lymphopenia after photon versus proton radiotherapy (dated by TCRdb to about 2019). Study-level background: The study compared the immunological effects of photon versus proton radiation therapy in patients with gastrointestinal tumors who developed high-grade lymphopenia. The study was designed to characterize how the impact on the immune system differs between the two radiation modalities. The 15 to 25 patients in the cohort had gastrointestinal tumors, were treated with either photon or proton therapy, and subsequently developed lymphopenia. Overall study outcomes, separate from this receptor: Relative stability during treatment was observed in proton-treated patients, whereas loss of naive T cells and TCR diversity and gain of effector/memory populations were observed in photon-treated patients. The survival association was assessed only in patients who died, and better survival with proton therapy was presented by the authors as a possibility rather than a demonstrated result. Among patients across the cohort who died, overall survival time showed an inverse correlation with a larger post-nadir drop in TCR diversity. After the lymphocyte count nadir, photon-treated repertoires showed oligoclonal expansion, especially of CD8+ Temra cells, which drove the drop in diversity.

Library prep was done by the immunoSEQ multiplex PCR assay. T cell repertoires were profiled with deep sequencing of rearranged TCR beta loci together with multiparametric flow cytometry. TCRdb retrieved this table from immuneACCESS and kept in-frame rearrangements only. Not all clones are present; in checked studies, unresolved V genes account for under half, and no reason is known for the remainder. Within this sample are about 20,000 clones, with around 89% of them counted one time only. Of the sample, 8.5% to 14% falls within the top ten clones. This sequence was found in a man older than 75 with esophageal cancer. The sequence is built from TRBV6-5 and TRBJ1-1, with TRBD1 identical over 7 junction bases. The material was peripheral blood, obtained from a patient treated with proton-based radiotherapy. CDR3 reads: CASSYSFGRGGTEAFF. The DNA sequence is as follows: TGTGCCAGCAGTTACTCCTTCGGCAGGGGGGGCACTGAAGCTTTCTTT.